The 5 T cell receptor beta chains reported below all come from one sample, sequenced in a study of T-cell memory formation after mild COVID-19. TCRdb recomputed calls from the 5' RACE reads with MiXCR, one row per CDR3 protein. The sample lists about 400,000 distinct CDR3 sequences, roughly an eighth occurring once. Sequencing was carried out using PBMCs or a T cell subset sorted from them (not recorded which). The receptors originated from a man aged 18 to 30 who had mild COVID-19 (a few samples of this study predate the infection). Cell type and time point are not known.

This sequence joins TRBV14 and TRBJ2-3; possible D gene TRBD2, 6 bases. CDR1 and CDR2 (germline): SGHDN, FVKESK. Deletions cut 10 bases from V and 1 base from J, with 12 bases between. The CDR3 is 13 amino acids. Written as DNA, the CDR3 is TGTGCCATCCCTAGCGACGGCACAGATACGCAGTATTTT. Protein sequence: CAIPSDGTDTQYF.

This clonotype was picked up one time. The genes are TRBV20-1 and TRBJ2-2; no firm D call. Germline lookup yields CDR1 DFQATT and CDR2 SNEGSKA (reference sequence). V was shortened by 1 base and J by 7 bases, with 10 bases between the two germline ends. CDR3 length: 13 amino acids. The CDR3 loop reads CSARGSPNGELFF. CDR3 sequence (DNA): TGCAGTGCTAGAGGGTCCCCCAACGGGGAGCTGTTTTTT.

The sample holds many counts of this clonotype. Here the CDR3 DNA reads TGTGTTACAGGCGGCTATGGCTACACCTTC. Its translation: CVTGGYGYTF. J is TRBJ1-2 and V is TRBV11-2; weak D call: TRBD1 (5 bases). The CDR3 has 10 amino acids. Looked up from germline, CDR1 is SGHAT and CDR2 is FQNNGV.

This clonotype was observed many times. The rearrangement joins TRBV5-4 to TRBJ2-3; D may be TRBD1 or TRBD2 (6 bases each). This CDR3 region has 14 residues. V was shortened by 0 bases and J by 4 bases, with 9 bases between the two germline ends. Germline CDR1 and CDR2: SGHNT and YYREEE (reference sequence). Written as DNA, the CDR3 is TGTGCCAGCAGCTTGGGGGGGGCTGCAGATACGCAGTATTTT. Translating it yields CASSLGGAADTQYF.

The table lists this clonotype with a few counts. The genes are TRBV12-3 or TRBV12-4 and TRBJ2-1; 9 nucleotides align to TRBD2. The CDR3 runs to 12 residues. V shed 7 bases, J shed 9 bases, and the junction held 4 bases outside the gene matches. This CDR3 is CASTGSGGEQFF. The CDR3 DNA is TGTGCCAGCACCGGTAGCGGGGGTGAGCAGTTCTTC.